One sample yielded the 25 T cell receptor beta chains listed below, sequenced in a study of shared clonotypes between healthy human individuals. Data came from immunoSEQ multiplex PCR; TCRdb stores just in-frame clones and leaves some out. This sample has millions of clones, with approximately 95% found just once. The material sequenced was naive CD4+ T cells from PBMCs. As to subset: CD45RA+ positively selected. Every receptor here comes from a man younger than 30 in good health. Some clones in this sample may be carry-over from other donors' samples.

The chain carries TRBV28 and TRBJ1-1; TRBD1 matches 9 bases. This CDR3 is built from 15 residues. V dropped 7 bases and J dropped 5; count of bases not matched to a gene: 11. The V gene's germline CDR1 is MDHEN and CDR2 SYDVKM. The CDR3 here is CASNPRGTGRTEAFF. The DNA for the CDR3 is TGTGCCAGCAATCCACGGGGGACAGGGCGGACTGAAGCTTTCTTT.

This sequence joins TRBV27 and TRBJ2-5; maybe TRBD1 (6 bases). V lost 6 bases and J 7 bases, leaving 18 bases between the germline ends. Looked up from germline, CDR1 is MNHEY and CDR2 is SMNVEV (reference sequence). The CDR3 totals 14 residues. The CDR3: CASSYRAIDGTQYF. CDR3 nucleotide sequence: TGTGCCAGCAGCTACAGGGCGATTGATGGGACCCAGTACTTC.

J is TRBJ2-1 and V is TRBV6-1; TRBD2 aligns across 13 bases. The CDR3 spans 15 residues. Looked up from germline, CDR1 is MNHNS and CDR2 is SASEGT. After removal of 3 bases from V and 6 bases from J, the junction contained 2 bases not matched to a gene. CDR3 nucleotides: TGTGCCAGCAGTGATAGGACTAGCGGGAGCAATGAGCAGTTCTTC. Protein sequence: CASSDRTSGSNEQFF.

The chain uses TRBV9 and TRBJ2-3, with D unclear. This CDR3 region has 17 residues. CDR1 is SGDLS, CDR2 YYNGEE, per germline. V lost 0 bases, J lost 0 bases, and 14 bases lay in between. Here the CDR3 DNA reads TGTGCCAGCAGCGTAGGACGGAACTCGGGCAGCACAGATACGCAGTATTTT. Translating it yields CASSVGRNSGSTDTQYF.

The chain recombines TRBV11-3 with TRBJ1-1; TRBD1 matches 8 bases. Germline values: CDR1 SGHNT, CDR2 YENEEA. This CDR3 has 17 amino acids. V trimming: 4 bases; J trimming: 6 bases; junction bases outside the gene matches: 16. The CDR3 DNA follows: TGTGCCAGCAGCTCCTCCGTGGGGACAGGCGGTGAAGCTGAAGCTTTCTTT. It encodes CASSSSVGTGGEAEAFF.

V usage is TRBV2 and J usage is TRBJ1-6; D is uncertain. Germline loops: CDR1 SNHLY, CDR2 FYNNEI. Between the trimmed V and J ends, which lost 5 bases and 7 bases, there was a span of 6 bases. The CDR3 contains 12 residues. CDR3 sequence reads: CASSSHNSPLHF. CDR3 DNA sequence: TGTGCCAGCAGTTCTCACAATTCACCCCTCCACTTT.

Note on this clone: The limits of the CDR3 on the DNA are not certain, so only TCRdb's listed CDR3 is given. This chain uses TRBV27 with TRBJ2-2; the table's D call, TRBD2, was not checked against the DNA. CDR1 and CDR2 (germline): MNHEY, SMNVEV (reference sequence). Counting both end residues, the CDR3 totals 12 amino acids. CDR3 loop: CASSFRFGELFF.

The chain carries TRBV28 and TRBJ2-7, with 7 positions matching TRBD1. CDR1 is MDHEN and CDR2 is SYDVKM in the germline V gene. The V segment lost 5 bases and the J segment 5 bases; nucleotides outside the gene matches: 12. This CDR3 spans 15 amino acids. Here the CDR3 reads CASSLVEGAGHEQYF. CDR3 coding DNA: TGTGCCAGCAGTCTAGTTGAGGGGGCAGGCCACGAGCAGTACTTC.

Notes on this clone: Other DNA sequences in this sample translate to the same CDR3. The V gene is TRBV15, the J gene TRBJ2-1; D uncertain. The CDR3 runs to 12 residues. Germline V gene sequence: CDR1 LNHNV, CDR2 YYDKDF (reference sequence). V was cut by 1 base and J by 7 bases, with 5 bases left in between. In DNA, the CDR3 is TGTGCCACCAGCAGAGTAGGTAATGAGCAGTTCTTC. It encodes CATSRVGNEQFF.

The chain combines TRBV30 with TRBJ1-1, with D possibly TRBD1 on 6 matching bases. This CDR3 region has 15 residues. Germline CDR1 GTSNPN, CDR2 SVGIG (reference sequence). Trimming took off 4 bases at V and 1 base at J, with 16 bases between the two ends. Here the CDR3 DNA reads TGTGCCTGGATTGCTTGGGGGGCGAGGAACACTGAAGCTTTCTTT. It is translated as CAWIAWGARNTEAFF.

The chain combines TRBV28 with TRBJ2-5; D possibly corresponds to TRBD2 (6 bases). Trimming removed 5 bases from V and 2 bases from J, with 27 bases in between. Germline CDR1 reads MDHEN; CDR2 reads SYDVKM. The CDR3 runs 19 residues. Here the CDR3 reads CASSPLNPRPGERQETQYF. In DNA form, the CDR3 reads TGTGCCAGCAGTCCGTTAAACCCCCGGCCGGGGGAGCGACAAGAGACCCAGTACTTC.

CDR3 region: CASSPTGTGDNQPQHF. In nucleotides, the CDR3 is TGTGCCAGTAGCCCAACCGGGACAGGGGACAATCAGCCCCAGCATTTT. V usage is TRBV19 and J usage is TRBJ1-5; 10 bases agree with TRBD1. Unmatched junction bases numbered 8, after V lost 6 bases and J lost 3 bases. Germline-derived CDR1 and CDR2 are LNHDA and SQIVND (reference sequence). This CDR3 contains 16 residues.

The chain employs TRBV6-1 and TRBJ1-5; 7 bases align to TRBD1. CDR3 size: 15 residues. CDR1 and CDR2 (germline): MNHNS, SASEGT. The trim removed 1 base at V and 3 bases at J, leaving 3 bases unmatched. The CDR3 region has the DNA TGTGCCAGCAGTGAAGGACAGGGTTTCAATCAGCCCCAGCATTTT. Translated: CASSEGQGFNQPQHF.

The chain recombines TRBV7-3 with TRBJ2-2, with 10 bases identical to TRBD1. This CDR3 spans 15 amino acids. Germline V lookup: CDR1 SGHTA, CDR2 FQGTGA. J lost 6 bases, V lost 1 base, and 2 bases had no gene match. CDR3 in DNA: TGTGCCAGCAGCTTAATGGGACAGGGGCCCGGGGAGCTGTTTTTT. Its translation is CASSLMGQGPGELFF.

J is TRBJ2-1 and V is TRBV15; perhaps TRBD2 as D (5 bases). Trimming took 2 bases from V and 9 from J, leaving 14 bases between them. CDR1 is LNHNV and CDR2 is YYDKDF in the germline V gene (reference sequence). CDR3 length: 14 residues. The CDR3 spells CATSRSRTPVEQFF. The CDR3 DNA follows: TGTGCCACCAGCAGATCTCGGACTCCTGTTGAGCAGTTCTTC.

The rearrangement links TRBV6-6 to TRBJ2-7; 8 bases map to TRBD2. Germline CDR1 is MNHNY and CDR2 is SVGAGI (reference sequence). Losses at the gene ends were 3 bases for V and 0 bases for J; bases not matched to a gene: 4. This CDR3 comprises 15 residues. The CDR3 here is CASSYTSGHSYEQYF. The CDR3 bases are TGTGCCAGCAGTTATACTAGCGGACACTCCTACGAGCAGTACTTC.

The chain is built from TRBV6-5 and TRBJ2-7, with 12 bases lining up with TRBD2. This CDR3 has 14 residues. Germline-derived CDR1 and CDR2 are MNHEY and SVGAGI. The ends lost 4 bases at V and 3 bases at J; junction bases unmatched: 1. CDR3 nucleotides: TGTGCCAGCAGTTGGACTAGCGGGATCTACGAGCAGTACTTC. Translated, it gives CASSWTSGIYEQYF.

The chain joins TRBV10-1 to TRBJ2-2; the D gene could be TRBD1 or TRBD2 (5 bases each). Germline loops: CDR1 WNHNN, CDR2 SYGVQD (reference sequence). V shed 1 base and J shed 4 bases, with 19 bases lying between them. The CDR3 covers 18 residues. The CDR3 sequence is CASSELPRSLGTTGELFF. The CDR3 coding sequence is TGCGCCAGCAGTGAGTTACCGAGATCACTAGGGACCACCGGGGAGCTGTTTTTT.

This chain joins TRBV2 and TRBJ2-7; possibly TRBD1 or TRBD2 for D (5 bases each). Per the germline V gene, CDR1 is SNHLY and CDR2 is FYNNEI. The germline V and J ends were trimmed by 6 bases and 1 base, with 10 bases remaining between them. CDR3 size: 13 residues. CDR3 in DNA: TGTGCCAGCAGGGGGGACCCGTCCTACGAGCAGTACTTC. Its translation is CASRGDPSYEQYF.

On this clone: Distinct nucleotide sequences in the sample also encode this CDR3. The CDR3 nucleotides are TGCGCCAGCAGCTCAGGGACAGCTCAAGAGACCCAGTACTTC. It is translated as CASSSGTAQETQYF. V gene TRBV5-1 combines with J gene TRBJ2-5; 7 nucleotides align to TRBD1. The CDR3 contains 14 residues. With V trimmed by 3 bases and J by 2 bases, 4 bases remained unmatched. The germline gives CDR1 SGHRS, CDR2 YFSETQ.

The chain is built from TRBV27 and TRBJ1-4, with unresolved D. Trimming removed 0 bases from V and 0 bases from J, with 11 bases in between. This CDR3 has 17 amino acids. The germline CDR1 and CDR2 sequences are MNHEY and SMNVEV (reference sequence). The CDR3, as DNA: TGTGCCAGCAGTTTATCGAAGGAGGCAGCAACTAATGAAAAACTGTTTTTT. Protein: CASSLSKEAATNEKLFF. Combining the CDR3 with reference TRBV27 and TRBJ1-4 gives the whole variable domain EAQVTQNPRYLITVTGKKLTVTCSQNMNHEYMSWYRQDPGLGLRQIYYSMNVEVTDKGDVPEGYKVSRKEKRNFPLILESPSPNQTSLYFCASSLSKEAATNEKLFFGSGTQLSVL.

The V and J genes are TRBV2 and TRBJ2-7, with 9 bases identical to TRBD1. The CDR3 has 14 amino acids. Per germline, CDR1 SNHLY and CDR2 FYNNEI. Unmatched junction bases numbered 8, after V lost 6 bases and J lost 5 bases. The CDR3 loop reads CASRPRDRVNEQYF. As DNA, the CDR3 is TGTGCCAGCAGACCCCGGGACAGGGTCAACGAGCAGTACTTC.

CDR3 residues: CASSRGGRDNYGYTF. In DNA, the CDR3 is TGTGCCAGCAGCCGGGGGGGTCGGGATAACTATGGCTACACCTTC. The chain links TRBV6-1 to TRBJ1-2, with a possible D match to TRBD1 (5 bases). The V end was cut by 6 bases, the J end by 1 base, with 15 bases between. The CDR3 extends over 15 amino acids. CDR1 and CDR2 (germline): MNHNS, SASEGT.

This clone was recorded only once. As DNA, the CDR3 is TGTGCCTGGAGTGAGGTAAACTTGGCGTCCGAGCAGTACTTC. Translated, it gives CAWSEVNLASEQYF. V gene TRBV30 combines with J gene TRBJ2-7; D gene ambiguous. With 1 base removed from V and 6 bases from J, the gap between germline ends came to 16 bases. Germline loops: CDR1 GTSNPN, CDR2 SVGIG (reference sequence). The CDR3 has 14 residues.

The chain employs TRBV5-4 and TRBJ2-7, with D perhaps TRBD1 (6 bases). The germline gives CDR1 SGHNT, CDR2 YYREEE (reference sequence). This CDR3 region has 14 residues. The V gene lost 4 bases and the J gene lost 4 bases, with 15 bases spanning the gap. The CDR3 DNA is TGTGCCAGCAGCCGAGAACTGGACAGTTACGAGCAGTACTTC. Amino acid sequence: CASSRELDSYEQYF.